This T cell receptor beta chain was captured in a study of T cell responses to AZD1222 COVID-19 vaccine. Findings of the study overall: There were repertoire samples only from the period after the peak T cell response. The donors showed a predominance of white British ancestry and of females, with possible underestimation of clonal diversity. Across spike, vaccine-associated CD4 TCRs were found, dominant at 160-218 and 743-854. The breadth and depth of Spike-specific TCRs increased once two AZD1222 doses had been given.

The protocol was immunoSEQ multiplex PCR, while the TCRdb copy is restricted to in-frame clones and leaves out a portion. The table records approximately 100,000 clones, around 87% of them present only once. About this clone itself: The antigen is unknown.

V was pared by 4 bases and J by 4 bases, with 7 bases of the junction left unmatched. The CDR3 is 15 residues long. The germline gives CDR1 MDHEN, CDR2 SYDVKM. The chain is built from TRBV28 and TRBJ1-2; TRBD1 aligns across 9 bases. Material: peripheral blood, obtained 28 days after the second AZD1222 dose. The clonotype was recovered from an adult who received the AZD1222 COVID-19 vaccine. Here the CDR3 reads CASSSATGGGYGYTF. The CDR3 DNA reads TGTGCCAGCAGTTCCGCGACAGGGGGTGGCTATGGCTACACCTTC.